This entry is about one TCR beta chain. This sample also contains other DNA sequences that code for the same CDR3. This record comes from a study of shared clonotypes between healthy human individuals. TCRdb's table, derived via immunoSEQ multiplex PCR, lists solely in-frame clones and lacks some. The profile shows about 1.1 million clones, around three quarters of them singletons. The CDR3 is 11 amino acids. The V end lost 3 bases, the J end lost 7 bases, and 4 bases lay between the germline ends. Germline V gene data show CDR1 as LNHDA and CDR2 as SQIVND (reference sequence). This chain links TRBV19 with TRBJ2-1; D uncertain. Sequenced: memory CD4+ T cells from PBMCs. Subset meaning: CD45RA-negative fraction. The TCR sequence derives from a man aged 18 to 29 in good health. Some clones in this sample may be carry-over from other donors' samples. The CDR3 here is CASSIYNEQFF. For the CDR3, the DNA is TGTGCCAGTAGTATTTATAATGAGCAGTTCTTC.